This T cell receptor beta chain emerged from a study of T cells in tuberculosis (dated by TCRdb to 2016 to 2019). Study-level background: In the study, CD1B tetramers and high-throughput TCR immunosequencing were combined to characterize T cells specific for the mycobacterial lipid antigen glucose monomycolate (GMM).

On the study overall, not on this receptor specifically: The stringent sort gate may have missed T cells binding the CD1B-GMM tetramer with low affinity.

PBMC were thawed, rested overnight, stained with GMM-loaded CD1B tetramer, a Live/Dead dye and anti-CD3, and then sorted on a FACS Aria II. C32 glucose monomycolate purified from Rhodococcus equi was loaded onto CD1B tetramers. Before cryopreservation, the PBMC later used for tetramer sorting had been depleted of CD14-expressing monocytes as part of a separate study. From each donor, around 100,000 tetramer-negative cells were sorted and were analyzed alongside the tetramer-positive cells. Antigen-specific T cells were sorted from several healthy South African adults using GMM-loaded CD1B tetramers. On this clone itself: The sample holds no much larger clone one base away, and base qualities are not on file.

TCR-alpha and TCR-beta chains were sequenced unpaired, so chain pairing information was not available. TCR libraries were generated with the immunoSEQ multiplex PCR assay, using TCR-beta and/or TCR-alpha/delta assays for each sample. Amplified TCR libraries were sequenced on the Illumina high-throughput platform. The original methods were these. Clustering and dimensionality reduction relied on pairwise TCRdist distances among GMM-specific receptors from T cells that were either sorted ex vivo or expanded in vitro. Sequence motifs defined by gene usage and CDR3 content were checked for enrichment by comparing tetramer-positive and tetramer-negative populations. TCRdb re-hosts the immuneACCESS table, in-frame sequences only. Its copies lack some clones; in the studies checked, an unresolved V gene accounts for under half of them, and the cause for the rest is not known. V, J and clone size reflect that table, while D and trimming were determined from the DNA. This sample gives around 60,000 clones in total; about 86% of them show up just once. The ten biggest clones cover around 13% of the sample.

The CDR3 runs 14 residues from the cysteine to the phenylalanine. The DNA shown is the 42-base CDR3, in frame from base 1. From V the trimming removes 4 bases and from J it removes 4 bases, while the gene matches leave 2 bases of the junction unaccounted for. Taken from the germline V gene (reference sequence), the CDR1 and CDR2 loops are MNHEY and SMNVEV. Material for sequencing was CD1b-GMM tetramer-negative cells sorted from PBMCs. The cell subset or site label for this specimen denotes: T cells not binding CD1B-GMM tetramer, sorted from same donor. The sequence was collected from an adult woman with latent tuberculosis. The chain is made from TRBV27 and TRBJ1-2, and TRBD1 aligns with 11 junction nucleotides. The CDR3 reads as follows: CASSWTGGGYGYTF. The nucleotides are TGTGCCAGCAGTTGGACAGGGGGCGGCTATGGCTACACCTTC.